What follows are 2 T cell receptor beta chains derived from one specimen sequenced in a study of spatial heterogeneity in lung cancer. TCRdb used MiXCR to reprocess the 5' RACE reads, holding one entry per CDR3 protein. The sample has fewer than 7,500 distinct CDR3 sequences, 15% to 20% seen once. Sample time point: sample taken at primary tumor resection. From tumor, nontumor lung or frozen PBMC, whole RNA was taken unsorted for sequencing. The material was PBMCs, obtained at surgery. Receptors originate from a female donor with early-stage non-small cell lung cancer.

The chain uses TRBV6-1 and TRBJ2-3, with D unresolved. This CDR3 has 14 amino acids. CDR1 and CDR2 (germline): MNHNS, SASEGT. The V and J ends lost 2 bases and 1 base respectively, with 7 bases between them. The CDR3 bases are TGTGCCAGCAGTGAAAGTTTCCGCACAGATACGCAGTATTTT. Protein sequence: CASSESFRTDTQYF.

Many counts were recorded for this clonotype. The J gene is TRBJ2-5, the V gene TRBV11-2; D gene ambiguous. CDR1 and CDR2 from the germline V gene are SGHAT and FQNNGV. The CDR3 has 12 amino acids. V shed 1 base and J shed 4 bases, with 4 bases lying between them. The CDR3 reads CASSLVGETQYF. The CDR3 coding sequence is TGTGCCAGCAGCTTAGTAGGAGAGACCCAGTACTTC.